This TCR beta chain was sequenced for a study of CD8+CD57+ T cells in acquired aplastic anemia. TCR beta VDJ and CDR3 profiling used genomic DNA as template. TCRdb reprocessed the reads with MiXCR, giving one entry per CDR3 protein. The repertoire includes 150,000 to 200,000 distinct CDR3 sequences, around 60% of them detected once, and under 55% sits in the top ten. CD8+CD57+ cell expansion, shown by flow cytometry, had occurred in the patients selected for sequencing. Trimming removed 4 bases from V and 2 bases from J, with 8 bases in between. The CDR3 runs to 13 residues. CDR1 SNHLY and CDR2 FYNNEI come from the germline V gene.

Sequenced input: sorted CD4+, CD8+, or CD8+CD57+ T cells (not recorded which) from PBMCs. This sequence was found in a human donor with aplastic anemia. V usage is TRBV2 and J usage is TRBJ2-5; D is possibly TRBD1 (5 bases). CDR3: CASSVRQQETQYF. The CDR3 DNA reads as TGTGCCAGCAGTGTCCGACAGCAAGAGACCCAGTACTTC.